This TCR beta chain came from a study of PD-L1 blockade in urothelial cancer. The assay was immunoSEQ multiplex PCR, and TCRdb's table has in-frame clones only and misses some. The sample includes fewer than 50,000 clones, nearly 90% of them seen just once. J lost 3 bases, V lost 4 bases, and 8 bases had no gene match. Looked up from germline, CDR1 is MNHNY and CDR2 is SVGAGI (reference sequence). This CDR3 is built from 15 residues. The chain combines TRBV6-6 with TRBJ2-7, with 8 positions matching TRBD1. This receptor was identified in a man aged 60-69 years with urothelial cancer. This specimen consisted of PBMCs, obtained around atezolizumab (anti-PD-L1) treatment. The CDR3, as DNA: TGTGCCAGCAGTTTTAACCGGGACAGGTACTACGAGCAGTACTTC. Encoded protein: CASSFNRDRYYEQYF.